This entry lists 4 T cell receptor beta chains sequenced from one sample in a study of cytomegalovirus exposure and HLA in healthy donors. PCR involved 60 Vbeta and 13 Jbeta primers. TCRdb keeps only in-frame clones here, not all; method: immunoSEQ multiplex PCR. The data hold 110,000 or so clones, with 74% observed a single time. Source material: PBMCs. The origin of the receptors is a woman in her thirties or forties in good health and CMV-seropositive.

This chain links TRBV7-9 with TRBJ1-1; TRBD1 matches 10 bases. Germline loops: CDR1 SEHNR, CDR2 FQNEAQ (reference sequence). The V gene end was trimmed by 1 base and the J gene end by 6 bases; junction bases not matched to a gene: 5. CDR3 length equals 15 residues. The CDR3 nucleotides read TGTGCCAGCAGCTTAGGGGACAGGGGAGCAGCTGAAGCTTTCTTT. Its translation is CASSLGDRGAAEAFF.

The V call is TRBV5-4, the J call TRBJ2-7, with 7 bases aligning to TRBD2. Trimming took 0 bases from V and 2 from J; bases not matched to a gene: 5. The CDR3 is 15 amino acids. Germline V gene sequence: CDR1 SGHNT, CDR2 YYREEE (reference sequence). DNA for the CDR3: TGTGCCAGCAGCTTGGCCCCCGGGACTACCTACGAGCAGTACTTC. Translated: CASSLAPGTTYEQYF.

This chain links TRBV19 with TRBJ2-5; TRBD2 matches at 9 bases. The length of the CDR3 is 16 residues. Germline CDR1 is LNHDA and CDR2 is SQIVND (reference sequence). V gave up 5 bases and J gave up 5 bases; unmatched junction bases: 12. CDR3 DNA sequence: TGTGCCAGTAGTGAGGGCGGGAGGGATGGTGTGGAGACCCAGTACTTC. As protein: CASSEGGRDGVETQYF.

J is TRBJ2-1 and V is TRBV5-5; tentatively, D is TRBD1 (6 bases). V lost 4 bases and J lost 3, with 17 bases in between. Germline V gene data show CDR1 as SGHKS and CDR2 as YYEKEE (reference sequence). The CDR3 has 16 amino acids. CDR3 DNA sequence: TGTGCCAGCAGCCTGGGGCACAGGGACATCTACAATGAGCAGTTCTTC. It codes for CASSLGHRDIYNEQFF.